Below are 30 T cell receptor beta chains sequenced from a single sample in a study of OX40 agonist ivuxolimab in advanced cancers. Measured with immunoSEQ multiplex PCR; TCRdb has only the in-frame clones, and not every one. Of about 55,000 clones listed, 88% are singletons. The sequencing here drew on CD4+ or CD8+ T cells sorted from blood, taken in a trial of the OX40 agonist ivuxolimab. These receptors were taken from an adult with an advanced solid tumor such as melanoma, head and neck, liver or kidney cancer.

The chain employs TRBV29-1 and TRBJ2-7; 11 bases line up with TRBD2. J lost 6 bases, V lost 7 bases, and 11 bases had no gene match. This CDR3 contains 14 residues. Germline V gives CDR1 SQVTM, CDR2 ANQGSEA. CDR3 nucleotide sequence: TGCAGCGCTGGTTTAGCGGGAGGGCCCTTCGAGCAGTACTTC. Protein sequence: CSAGLAGGPFEQYF.

CDR3 DNA sequence: TGCGCCAGCAGCTTGGACGCGGGAGGAAGAGGCGGGGAGCTGTTTTTT. Protein sequence: CASSLDAGGRGGELFF. This rearrangement joins TRBV5-1 to TRBJ2-2, with TRBD2 matching 8 bases. V dropped 0 bases and J dropped 7; count of bases not matched to a gene: 8. CDR1 SGHRS and CDR2 YFSETQ come from the germline V gene. There are 16 residues in the CDR3.

The CDR3 sequence: CASSPGQGGEQYF. The DNA for the CDR3 is TGTGCCAGCTCCCCGGGACAGGGAGGCGAGCAGTACTTC. This chain links TRBV18 with TRBJ2-7; 9 bases map to TRBD1. Germline assignment: CDR1 KGHSH and CDR2 LQKENI. Trimming took 6 bases from V and 6 from J; bases not matched to a gene: 6. The CDR3 runs 13 residues. The entire variable domain, with the rest obtained from reference TRBV18 and TRBJ2-7, is as follows: NAGVMQNPRHLVRRRGQEARLRCSPMKGHSHVYWYRQLPEEGLKFMVYLQKENIIDESGMPKERFSAEFPKEGPSILRIQQVVRGDSAAYFCASSPGQGGEQYFGPGTRLTVT.

The rearrangement joins TRBV28 to TRBJ2-7; perhaps TRBD2 as D (6 bases). Trimming cost V 4 bases and J 2 bases, with 18 bases left between them. This CDR3 contains 16 residues. Per germline, CDR1 MDHEN and CDR2 SYDVKM. CDR3 nucleotides: TGTGCCAGCAGTTGGGTCTTCCGGGAGCAAACCTACGAGCAGTACTTC. It specifies CASSWVFREQTYEQYF.

Points on this clone: At one boundary the junction diverges from the germline segment, which might be a read error. V and J are TRBV20-1 and TRBJ2-7; TRBD2 matches at 7 bases. CDR3 length: 11 amino acids. From germline, CDR1 is DFQATT and CDR2 SNEGSKA (reference sequence). The CDR3 coding sequence is TGCAGCGCTAGCGGCTCCTACGAGCAGTACTTC. Its translation is CSASGSYEQYF.

The rearrangement joins TRBV9 to TRBJ2-5; 11 positions agree with TRBD1. The CDR3 is 16 amino acids. The V gene end was trimmed by 0 bases and the J gene end by 7 bases; junction bases not matched to a gene: 8. CDR1 SGDLS and CDR2 YYNGEE come from the germline V gene. CDR3 in DNA: TGTGCCAGCAGCGTAGCTCCGGGACAGGGGGATCGGACCCAGTACTTC. Amino acids: CASSVAPGQGDRTQYF.

This clone was found once. The chain combines TRBV19 with TRBJ1-1; D unclear. Germline assignment: CDR1 LNHDA and CDR2 SQIVND (reference sequence). The CDR3 sequence is 14 residues long. Trimming shortened V by 1 base and J by 6 bases, and 12 bases separated the two germline ends. The CDR3 nucleotides read TGTGCCAGTAGTATAGGTAGCCGGGCGGCTGAAGCTTTCTTT. As protein: CASSIGSRAAEAFF.

The genes are TRBV11-2 and TRBJ2-6, with D hard to call. Trimming took off 10 bases at V and 0 bases at J, with 19 bases between the two ends. CDR1 is SGHAT, CDR2 FQNNGV, per germline. This CDR3 has 17 amino acids. CDR3 amino acids: CATAGLKSSSGANVLTF. The CDR3 DNA reads as TGTGCCACCGCCGGGCTCAAGAGCTCCTCTGGGGCCAACGTCCTGACTTTC.

The chain uses TRBV11-3 and TRBJ2-3, with D unresolved. The V and J ends lost 1 base and 0 bases respectively, with 2 bases between them. CDR3 length: 13 residues. Germline CDR1 reads SGHNT; CDR2 reads YENEEA. In DNA form, the CDR3 reads TGTGCCAGCAGCTTAGTAAGCACAGATACGCAGTATTTT. Protein product: CASSLVSTDTQYF.

This clone appeared a single time. This chain uses TRBV29-1 with TRBJ2-1; D may match TRBD1 or TRBD2 (7 bases each). V was clipped by 7 bases and J by 7 bases, with 14 bases between them. CDR3 size: 12 residues. CDR1 and CDR2 from the germline V gene are SQVTM and ANQGSEA. The CDR3 protein is CSGAGGGNEQFF. DNA for the CDR3: TGCAGCGGAGCAGGGGGAGGGAATGAGCAGTTCTTC.

The V and J genes are TRBV27 and TRBJ2-5, with D possibly TRBD2 on 5 matching bases. CDR1 is MNHEY, CDR2 SMNVEV, per germline (reference sequence). Trimming cost V 0 bases and J 4 bases, with 9 bases left between them. The CDR3 contains 14 residues. This CDR3 reads CASSLSRAGETQYF. For the CDR3, the DNA is TGTGCCAGCAGTTTATCTCGGGCGGGAGAGACCCAGTACTTC.

This chain links TRBV28 with TRBJ1-5; no firm D call. Germline V lookup: CDR1 MDHEN, CDR2 SYDVKM. The CDR3 runs to 13 residues. Trimming left V 4 bases short and J 3 bases short, with 7 bases between. Written as DNA, the CDR3 is TGTGCCAGCAGTTCCGGGCCCAATCAGCCCCAGCATTTT. This encodes CASSSGPNQPQHF.

The chain carries TRBV5-5 and TRBJ2-5; weak D call: TRBD1 (5 bases). V was pared by 4 bases and J by 4 bases, with 17 bases between. The germline V gene has CDR1 SGHKS and CDR2 YYEKEE (reference sequence). This CDR3 has 15 residues. CDR3 DNA: TGTGCCAGCAGCCGACCCCCGCAGGGCGGAGAGACCCAGTACTTC. Protein product: CASSRPPQGGETQYF.

V gene TRBV6-6 combines with J gene TRBJ1-1; D is perhaps TRBD1 (6 bases). CDR1 and CDR2 from the germline V gene are MNHNY and SVGAGI (reference sequence). The CDR3 covers 14 residues. V was cut by 4 bases and J by 2 bases, with 11 bases left in between. CDR3 region: CASSSPGANTEAFF. CDR3 coding DNA: TGTGCCAGCAGTTCCCCGGGGGCCAACACTGAAGCTTTCTTT.

The rearrangement joins TRBV2 to TRBJ1-1; the match to TRBD1 covers 11 bases. This CDR3 comprises 14 residues. Losses at the gene ends were 8 bases for V and 4 bases for J; bases not matched to a gene: 6. Per germline, CDR1 SNHLY and CDR2 FYNNEI. The CDR3: CASGGQGARTEAFF. The CDR3 nucleotides read TGTGCCAGCGGAGGACAGGGGGCGCGCACTGAAGCTTTCTTT.

The J gene is TRBJ1-5, the V gene TRBV11-2; 9 bases match TRBD1. The V and J ends lost 6 bases and 7 bases, in that order; junction bases with no gene match: 7. The CDR3 loop spans 14 amino acids. The germline gives CDR1 SGHAT, CDR2 FQNNGV. The CDR3: CASSSDRGNQPQHF. The CDR3 region has the DNA TGTGCCAGCAGTTCGGACAGGGGAAACCAGCCCCAGCATTTT.

J is TRBJ2-2 and V is TRBV10-2; no firm D call. This CDR3 contains 13 residues. Germline lookup yields CDR1 WSHSY and CDR2 SAAADI. The V and J ends lost 3 bases and 4 bases respectively, with 6 bases between them. CDR3 protein: CASSEVITGELFF. The CDR3 DNA follows: TGCGCCAGCAGTGAAGTTATCACCGGGGAGCTGTTTTTT.

Of note for this clone: A read error may produce the germline difference seen at one junction end. The genes are TRBV7-7 and TRBJ2-1, with 7 bases matching TRBD1. The CDR3 covers 15 residues. Germline CDR1 and CDR2: SSHAT and FNYEAQ (reference sequence). CDR3 region: CASSLSRDSYNEQFF. DNA for the CDR3: TGTGCTAGCAGCTTATCCAGGGACAGCTACAATGAGCAGTTCTTC.

This chain connects TRBV9 to TRBJ2-3; the match to TRBD2 covers 8 bases. The germline V gene encodes CDR1 SGDLS and CDR2 YYNGEE. The ends lost 2 bases at V and 1 base at J; junction bases unmatched: 9. CDR3 length equals 17 residues. The CDR3: CASSVGGSGTRTDTQYF. The DNA of the CDR3 is TGTGCCAGCAGCGTTGGGGGTAGCGGGACCCGCACAGATACGCAGTATTTT.

This chain connects TRBV20-1 to TRBJ2-5; no reliable D call. The CDR3 is 11 amino acids. Trimming removed 3 bases at V and 2 bases at J, with 4 bases between. CDR1 and CDR2 from the germline V gene are DFQATT and SNEGSKA (reference sequence). The CDR3 region is CSARGQETQYF. The CDR3, as DNA: TGCAGTGCTAGGGGACAAGAGACCCAGTACTTC.

The J gene is TRBJ2-7, the V gene TRBV4-3; TRBD1 matches at 7 bases. The CDR3 covers 15 residues. Germline trimming cut 1 base from V and 2 bases from J; bases unmatched to any gene: 5. Germline V gives CDR1 LGHNA, CDR2 YSLEER. CDR3 sequence reads: CASSQVRDSTYEQYF. The CDR3 nucleotides are TGCGCCAGCAGCCAAGTTCGGGACAGCACCTACGAGCAGTACTTC.

This clone has only one observation. The chain recombines TRBV6-5 with TRBJ2-5; the D is unclear. The CDR3 runs to 13 residues. Germline CDR1 is MNHEY and CDR2 is SVGAGI. V was trimmed by 0 bases and J by 5 bases, leaving 7 bases between them. The CDR3 region is CASSYSLAETQYF. The CDR3 nucleotides are TGTGCCAGCAGTTACTCCCTGGCGGAGACCCAGTACTTC.

The chain uses TRBV5-1 and TRBJ2-1, with D unclear. This CDR3 comprises 14 residues. Trimming removed 0 bases from V and 5 bases from J, with 9 bases in between. The germline CDR1 and CDR2 sequences are SGHRS and YFSETQ. As DNA, the CDR3 is TGCGCCAGCAGCTTGGTAGGACGCGACAATGAGCAGTTCTTC. Amino acids: CASSLVGRDNEQFF.

This clone was found once. Germline and junction disagree at one end, which may indicate a read error. The V gene is TRBV19, the J gene TRBJ1-4, with D maybe TRBD1 (5 bases). The germline gives CDR1 LNHDA, CDR2 SQIVND (reference sequence). The CDR3 contains 12 residues. The CDR3 nucleotides are TGCGCCCGGGTGGGGGTGAACGAAAAACTGTTTTTT. It codes for CARVGVNEKLFF.

This chain uses TRBV10-3 with TRBJ1-3, with D possibly being TRBD1 (5 bases). The CDR3 is 14 residues long. The germline CDR1 and CDR2 sequences are ENHRY and SYGVKD. V shed 8 bases and J shed 4 bases, with 15 bases lying between them. Written as DNA, the CDR3 is TGTGCCATCCGGTCGGGACCAGAGGGAAACACCATATATTTT. Residues: CAIRSGPEGNTIYF.

This clone was seen once. This sequence joins TRBV28 and TRBJ2-1; the D call may be TRBD1 or TRBD2 (5 bases each). Germline assignment: CDR1 MDHEN and CDR2 SYDVKM. The CDR3 length is 15 residues. V was shortened by 2 bases and J by 6 bases, with 14 bases between the two germline ends. CDR3 sequence reads: CASSLGASIGNEQFF. The DNA for the CDR3 is TGTGCCAGCAGTTTAGGGGCTAGCATCGGCAATGAGCAGTTCTTC.

V gene TRBV7-2 combines with J gene TRBJ2-1; 13 bases line up with TRBD2. The ends lost 4 bases at V and 6 bases at J; junction bases unmatched: 9. The length of the CDR3 is 17 residues. Per the germline V gene, CDR1 is SGHTA and CDR2 is FQGNSA. CDR3: CASSSGTSGKFFNEQFF. The CDR3, as DNA: TGTGCCAGCAGCTCAGGGACTAGCGGGAAGTTCTTCAATGAGCAGTTCTTC.

The chain recombines TRBV18 with TRBJ2-5; perhaps TRBD1 as D (6 bases). V was pared by 5 bases and J by 3 bases, with 13 bases between. The germline CDR1 and CDR2 sequences are KGHSH and LQKENI. The CDR3 spans 14 residues. CDR3 amino acids: CASSIGAGEETQYF. The CDR3 DNA reads as TGTGCCAGCTCAATCGGCGCAGGGGAAGAGACCCAGTACTTC.

The genes are TRBV10-3 and TRBJ1-2, with 9 positions matching TRBD1. Trimming at V came to 7 bases and at J to 6 bases, leaving 15 bases not matched to a gene. The CDR3 is 16 amino acids. Germline CDR1 ENHRY, CDR2 SYGVKD. This CDR3 reads CAINQPSNRGLNGYTF. The CDR3 DNA follows: TGTGCCATCAACCAACCGTCGAACAGGGGGCTGAATGGCTACACCTTC.

V and J are TRBV6-1 and TRBJ1-1; D perhaps matches TRBD1 (5 bases). Germline assignment: CDR1 MNHNS and CDR2 SASEGT. This CDR3 spans 13 amino acids. With 5 bases removed from V and 10 bases from J, the gap between germline ends came to 17 bases. The CDR3 here is CASSLGTRGVAFF. As DNA, the CDR3 is TGTGCCAGCAGTCTCGGGACCCGAGGAGTAGCTTTCTTT.